Listed below are T cell receptor beta chains from one sample, sequenced in a study of T cell responses to AZD1222 COVID-19 vaccine. Profiled with immunoSEQ multiplex PCR; TCRdb holds only in-frame clones, not every one. The sample lists about 100,000 clones, 70% to 90% occurring once. Sample: peripheral blood, taken on day 0 of AZD1222 vaccination. These receptors originate from an adult in good health. The CDR3 runs from the conserved cysteine through the conserved F or W. The D gene is left open where the match is weak. Not every row has a clone size; where given, it reads once, few, many or a size class.

d_call | clone_size | j_call | v_call | cdr3_nt | cdr3_aa
TRBD2 | once | TRBJ2-7 | TRBV29-1 | TGCAGCGCCCAAGCGGGGGTTAGCTCCTACGAGCAGTACTTC | CSAQAGVSSYEQYF
- | - | TRBJ2-7 | TRBV28 | TGTGCCAGCAGGGGGGTGACGGACGAGCAGTACTTC | CASRGVTDEQYF
- | once | TRBJ1-2 | TRBV5-5 | TGTGCCAGCCACGCTGGGAGGGAGAACTATGGCTACACCTTC | CASHAGRENYGYTF
- | - | TRBJ2-7 | TRBV11-2 | TGTGCCAGCAGCTTAGTTCCCTACGAGCAGTACTTC | CASSLVPYEQYF
- | - | TRBJ2-7 | TRBV14 | TGTGCCAGCAGCCAAGTGGCGGGGTACGAGCAGTACTTC | CASSQVAGYEQYF
TRBD2 | - | TRBJ2-3 | TRBV4-1 | TGCGCCAGCAGCGTGGCGGGGGGGCTGGAAGATACGCAGTATTTT | CASSVAGGLEDTQYF
- | - | TRBJ1-2 | TRBV9 | TGTGCCAGCAGCCCGGAGCAGGGGAATCTCTATGGCTACACCTTC | CASSPEQGNLYGYTF
- | - | TRBJ1-6 | TRBV5-5 | TGTGCCAGCAGCTTGGTCGGCTCCGGGACCAATAATTCACCCCTCCACTTT | CASSLVGSGTNNSPLHF
- | - | TRBJ2-7 | TRBV4-1 | TGCGCCAGCAGCCAAGCTGTCCAGGGAGGCCGCGAGCAGTACTTC | CASSQAVQGGREQYF
- | few | TRBJ1-6 | TRBV6-5 | TGTGCCAGCAGGAACGGGGGGGACAATTCACCCCTCCACTTT | CASRNGGDNSPLHF
TRBD1 | - | TRBJ2-6 | TRBV3-1/TRBV3-2 | TGTGCCAGCAGCCAAGGGGGACAGCCAGCTTCTGGGGCCAACGTCCTGACTTTC | CASSQGGQPASGANVLTF
- | - | TRBJ1-5 | TRBV5-1 | TGCGCCAGCAGCCCGGGCCAAGATAGCAATCAGCCCCAGCATTTT | CASSPGQDSNQPQHF
- | - | TRBJ2-7 | TRBV10-1 | TGCGCCAGCAGTGACGGCGCGCTTAAATTCTCCTACGAGCAGTACTTC | CASSDGALKFSYEQYF
- | - | TRBJ1-1 | TRBV20-1 | TGCAGCCCAGAAATGAACACTGAAGCTTTCTTT | CSPEMNTEAFF